This T cell receptor (beta chain) was retrieved from a study of cytomegalovirus exposure and HLA in healthy donors. Findings and limits, study-wide: A later analysis showed HLA-associated TCR beta chains outstripping equally common others in clonal expansion.

Samples came from healthy bone marrow donors. A remark on this clone: Its antigen remains unidentified.

With 6 bases clipped from V and 3 bases from J, the junction kept 10 bases outside the gene matches. The CDR3 is 15 residues long. CDR1 SNHLY and CDR2 FYNNEI come from the germline V gene. The PCR was carried out with 60 Vbeta primers and 13 Jbeta primers. Data came from immunoSEQ multiplex PCR; TCRdb stores just in-frame clones and leaves some out. The sample lists about 190,000 clones; around 84% were seen once. Sequenced material: PBMCs. The V call is TRBV2, the J call TRBJ1-2; 7 positions agree with TRBD1. The sequence was collected from a woman under 30 in good health and CMV-seronegative. CDR3 loop: CASRERRQGDYGYTF. As DNA, the CDR3 is TGTGCCAGCAGAGAGCGTCGACAGGGAGACTATGGCTACACCTTC.